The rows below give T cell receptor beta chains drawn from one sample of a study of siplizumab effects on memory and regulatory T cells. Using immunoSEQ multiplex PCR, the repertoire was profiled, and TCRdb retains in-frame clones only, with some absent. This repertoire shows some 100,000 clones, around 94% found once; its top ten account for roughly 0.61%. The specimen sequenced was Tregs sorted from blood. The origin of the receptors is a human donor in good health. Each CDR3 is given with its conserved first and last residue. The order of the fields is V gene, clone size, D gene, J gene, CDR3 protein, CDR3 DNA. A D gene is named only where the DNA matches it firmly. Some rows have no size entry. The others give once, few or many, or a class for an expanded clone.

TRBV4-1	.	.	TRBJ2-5	CASSRINQATQYF	TGCGCCAGCAGCCGCATAAACCAGGCGACCCAGTACTTC
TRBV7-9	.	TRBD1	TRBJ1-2	CASSGRDRGNYGYTF	TGTGCCAGCAGCGGGAGGGACAGAGGCAACTATGGCTACACCTTC
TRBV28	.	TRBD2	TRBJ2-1	CASRRVGLAGIEQFF	TGTGCCAGCAGAAGGGTAGGACTAGCGGGAATTGAGCAGTTCTTC
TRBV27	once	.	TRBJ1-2	CASSPKGGHGYTF	TGTGCCAGCAGTCCGAAGGGGGGCCATGGCTACACCTTC
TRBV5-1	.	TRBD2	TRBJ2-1	CASSRGTSPYNEQFF	TGCGCCAGCAGCCGAGGGACTAGTCCTTACAATGAGCAGTTCTTC
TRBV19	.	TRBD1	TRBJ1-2	CASARTGHNYGYTF	TGTGCCAGTGCCAGGACAGGGCATAACTATGGCTACACCTTC
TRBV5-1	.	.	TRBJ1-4	CASSHSATNEKLFF	TGCGCCAGCAGCCATTCTGCAACTAATGAAAAACTGTTTTTT
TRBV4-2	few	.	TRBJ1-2	CASSPQVYYGYTF	TGTGCCAGCAGCCCCCAGGTCTACTATGGCTACACCTTC
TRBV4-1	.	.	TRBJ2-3	CASSQSLRRTITDTQYF	TGCGCCAGCAGCCAAAGTCTTCGCAGGACGATCACAGATACGCAGTATTTT
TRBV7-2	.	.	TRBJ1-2	CASSLMGAGYTF	TGTGCCAGCAGCTTAATGGGCGCGGGCTACACCTTC
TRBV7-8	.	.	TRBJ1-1	CASSLFLFDTTNTEAFF	TGTGCCAGCAGCTTATTTCTCTTTGACACGACGAACACTGAAGCTTTCTTT
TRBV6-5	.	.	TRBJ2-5	CATQKDPATVTQYF	TGTGCCACCCAGAAAGACCCGGCAACGGTGACCCAGTACTTC
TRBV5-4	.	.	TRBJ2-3	CASSLGSGTDTQYF	TGTGCCAGCAGCTTGGGGTCTGGCACAGATACGCAGTATTTT
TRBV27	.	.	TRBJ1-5	CASSPLPGQPQHF	TGTGCCAGCAGTCCCCTTCCCGGTCAGCCCCAGCATTTT
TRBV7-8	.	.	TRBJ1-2	CASSFSGRANYGYTF	TGTGCCAGCAGCTTTTCTGGGAGAGCTAACTATGGCTACACCTTC
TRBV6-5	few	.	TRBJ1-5	CASSSRGNQPQHF	TGTGCCAGCAGCTCTAGGGGGAATCAGCCCCAGCATTTT
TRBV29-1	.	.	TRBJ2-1	CSVANYNEQFF	TGCAGCGTGGCCAACTACAATGAGCAGTTCTTC
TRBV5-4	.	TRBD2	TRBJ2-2	CASSSKKRDRIWGELFF	TGTGCCAGCAGCTCAAAAAAGCGGGACCGTATCTGGGGGGAGCTGTTTTTT
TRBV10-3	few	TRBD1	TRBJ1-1	CAHTGAGNTEAFF	TGTGCCCACACAGGGGCCGGGAACACTGAAGCTTTCTTT
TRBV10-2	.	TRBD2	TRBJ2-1	CASAPSGTNEQFF	TGCGCCAGCGCGCCTAGCGGGACCAATGAGCAGTTCTTC
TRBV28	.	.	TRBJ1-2	CASSFTGIYGYAF	TGTGCCAGCAGTTTTACAGGGATTTATGGCTACGCCTTC
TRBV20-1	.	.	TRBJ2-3	CSASMTVTQYF	TGCAGTGCTTCCATGACAGTCACGCAGTATTTT
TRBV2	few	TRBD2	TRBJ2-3	CASSAASGRARSQYF	TGTGCCAGCAGTGCTGCTAGCGGGCGGGCTCGGTCGCAGTATTTT
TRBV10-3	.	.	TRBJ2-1	CAISGVNEQFF	TGTGCCATCAGTGGGGTTAATGAGCAGTTCTTC
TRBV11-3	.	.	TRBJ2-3	CASSFTSARTDTQYF	TGTGCCAGCAGCTTTACGTCAGCTAGGACAGATACGCAGTATTTT
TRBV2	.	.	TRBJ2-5	CASSESEVGTQYF	TGTGCCAGCAGTGAAAGCGAGGTTGGGACCCAGTACTTC
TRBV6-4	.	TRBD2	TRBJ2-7	CASSDSIREGGHEQYF	TGTGCCAGCAGTGACTCGATACGGGAGGGGGGCCACGAGCAGTACTTC
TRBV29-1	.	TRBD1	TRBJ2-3	CSVGDSITDTQYF	TGCAGCGTTGGGGACAGCATCACAGATACGCAGTATTTT
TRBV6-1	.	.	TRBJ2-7	CASRRQGGTYEQYF	TGTGCCAGCAGAAGACAGGGAGGGACCTACGAGCAGTACTTC
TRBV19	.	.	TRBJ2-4	CASIGTLNIQYF	TGTGCCAGTATTGGGACACTGAACATTCAGTACTTC
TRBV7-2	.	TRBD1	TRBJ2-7	CASSLGQIYEQYF	TGTGCCAGCAGCCTGGGACAGATTTACGAGCAGTACTTC
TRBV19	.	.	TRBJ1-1	CASRFQMNTEAFF	TGTGCCAGTAGGTTCCAGATGAACACTGAAGCTTTCTTT
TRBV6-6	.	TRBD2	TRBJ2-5	CASSWGGRGRETQYF	TGTGCCAGCAGTTGGGGCGGGAGGGGGAGAGAGACCCAGTACTTC
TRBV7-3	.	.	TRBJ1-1	CASSFAMNTEAFF	TGTGCCAGCAGCTTCGCTATGAACACTGAAGCTTTCTTT
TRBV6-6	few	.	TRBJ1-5	CASSPSGTVNQPQHF	TGTGCCAGCAGCCCCTCAGGGACCGTCAATCAGCCCCAGCATTTT
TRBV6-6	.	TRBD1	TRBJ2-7	CASSYLRTGSNEQYF	TGTGCCAGCAGTTACCTACGGACAGGGAGTAACGAGCAGTACTTC
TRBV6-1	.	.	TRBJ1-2	CASSEAGGFYGYTF	TGTGCCAGCAGTGAAGCTGGCGGATTCTATGGCTACACCTTC
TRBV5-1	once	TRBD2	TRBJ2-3	CASTPSGRITDTQYF	TGCGCCAGCACACCTAGCGGGAGAATCACAGATACGCAGTATTTT
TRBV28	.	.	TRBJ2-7	CASLGAGTPLYEQYF	TGTGCCAGCCTTGGGGCGGGTACCCCACTCTACGAGCAGTACTTC
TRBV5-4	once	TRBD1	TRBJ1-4	CASSFTRGEKLFF	TGTGCCAGCAGCTTCACCAGGGGGGAAAAACTGTTTTTT
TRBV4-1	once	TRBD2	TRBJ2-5	CASSHAGTRGVQETQYF	TGCGCCAGCAGCCACGCCGGGACTAGAGGGGTCCAAGAGACCCAGTACTTC
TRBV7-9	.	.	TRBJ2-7	CASSLRDGQSYEQYF	TGTGCCAGCAGCCTCCGGGACGGTCAATCCTACGAGCAGTACTTC
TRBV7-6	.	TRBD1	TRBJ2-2	CASSPNRGRFPGELFF	TGTGCCAGCAGCCCAAACAGGGGGCGCTTTCCCGGGGAGCTGTTTTTT
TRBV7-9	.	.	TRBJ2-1	CASSFRAAHAYNEQFF	TGTGCCAGCAGCTTCAGGGCTGCGCATGCCTACAATGAGCAGTTCTTC
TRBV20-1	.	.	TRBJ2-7	CSAARGDEQYF	TGCAGTGCCGCCAGGGGCGACGAGCAGTACTTC
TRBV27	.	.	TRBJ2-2	CASSSFGTFTGELFF	TGTGCCAGCAGTTCTTTCGGGACCTTCACCGGGGAGCTGTTTTTT
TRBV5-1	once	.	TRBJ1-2	CASRRGQNYNYGYTF	TGCGCCAGCAGACGAGGACAGAACTATAACTATGGCTACACCTTC
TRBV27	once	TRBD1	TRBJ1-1	CASSLLRGQGEAFF	TGTGCCAGCAGTTTATTGAGGGGGCAAGGGGAAGCTTTCTTT
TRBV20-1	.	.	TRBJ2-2	CSASAGLELVF	TGCAGTGCTAGTGCAGGGCTTGAGTTGGTTTTT
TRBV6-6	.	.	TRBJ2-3	CASAYRVDTQYF	TGTGCCAGCGCTTACAGGGTGGATACGCAGTATTTT
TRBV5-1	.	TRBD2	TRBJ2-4	CASSLELRLAGDPNIQYF	TGCGCCAGCAGCTTGGAGTTGCGCCTAGCGGGAGATCCGAACATTCAGTACTTC
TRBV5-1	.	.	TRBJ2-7	CASSLRGASSYEQYF	TGCGCCAGCAGCTTGAGAGGTGCGAGCTCCTACGAGCAGTACTTC
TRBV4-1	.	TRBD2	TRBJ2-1	CASSRGLPNNEQFF	TGCGCCAGCAGCCGGGGACTACCTAACAATGAGCAGTTCTTC
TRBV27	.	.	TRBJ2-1	CASSPRLAATYYNEQFF	TGTGCCAGCAGTCCCCGCTTAGCGGCAACTTATTACAATGAGCAGTTCTTC